Listed below are T cell receptor beta chains from one sample, sequenced in a study of T-cell memory formation after mild COVID-19. TCRdb passed the 5' RACE reads through MiXCR, listing each CDR3 protein once. The sample has roughly 320,000 distinct CDR3 sequences, 25% to 30% seen once. Sequenced sample: PBMCs or a T cell subset sorted from them (not recorded which). These receptors all come from an adult woman who had mild COVID-19 (a few samples of this study predate the infection). Cell type and time point are not known. Both conserved end residues are part of each CDR3. The D gene is left open where the match is weak. The size of a clone is reported for some rows only, either as once, few or many, or as a class for expanded clones.

j_call | v_call | clone_size | d_call | cdr3_nt | cdr3_aa
TRBJ2-3 | TRBV24-1 | many | - | TGTGCCACCGCCGGGACCACAGATACGCAGTATTTT | CATAGTTDTQYF
TRBJ2-7 | TRBV4-3 | few | - | TGCGCCAGCAGCCAAGCCCTCCGGGGACTCGGCCAATACGAGCAGTACTTC | CASSQALRGLGQYEQYF
TRBJ2-2 | TRBV7-6 | few | - | TGTGCCAGCAGCTTAGTGGTAGCGACGAACACCGGGGAGCTGTTTTTT | CASSLVVATNTGELFF
TRBJ1-1 | TRBV12-3/TRBV12-4 | - | - | TGTGCCAGCAGTTTATTTCTCCCCAGCATGAACACTGAAGCTTTCTTT | CASSLFLPSMNTEAFF
TRBJ1-5 | TRBV29-1 | - | - | TGCAGCGCCCAGGGGAGACGGCCCCAGCATTTT | CSAQGRRPQHF
TRBJ2-1 | TRBV5-5 | few | - | TGTGCCAGCAGCCCGAGTTCTACGGCCTACAATGAGCAGTTCTTC | CASSPSSTAYNEQFF
TRBJ1-6 | TRBV5-4 | - | - | TGTGCCGAGCAAAGTCGGGATTCACCCCTCCACTTT | CAEQSRDSPLHF
TRBJ2-7 | TRBV28 | - | - | TGTGCCAGCAGTTTACTTCTCGGCGAGCAGTACTTC | CASSLLLGEQYF
TRBJ1-3 | TRBV3-1 | few | - | TGTGCCAGCAGCCGAAACGGCGTCGGGTACTCTGGAAACACCATATATTTT | CASSRNGVGYSGNTIYF
TRBJ2-3 | TRBV5-1 | - | TRBD2 | TGCGCCAGCAGCGTCCTTGGGACTAGCGGGCCCGATCTAACAGATACGCAGTATTTT | CASSVLGTSGPDLTDTQYF
TRBJ2-4 | TRBV20-1 | few | TRBD2 | TGCAGTGCTAGAGTTGCGGGAGGGTATGCCAAAAACATTCAGTACTTC | CSARVAGGYAKNIQYF
TRBJ2-7 | TRBV4-1 | - | - | TGCGCCAGCAGCCAAGTCTCCGGACTGAGCTCCTACGAGCAGTACTTC | CASSQVSGLSSYEQYF
TRBJ2-1 | TRBV5-1 | - | TRBD2 | TGCGCCAGCAGCCCCCAAGCGGAGCTAGCGGGGGGAGGGGAGCAGTTCTTC | CASSPQAELAGGGEQFF
TRBJ1-2 | TRBV7-2 | - | - | TGTGCCAGCAGCTTGTTACTGAACTATGGCTACACCTTC | CASSLLLNYGYTF
TRBJ1-5 | TRBV5-5 | - | - | TGTGCCAGCAGCTTCTGGACAGCTAATCAGCCCCAGCATTTT | CASSFWTANQPQHF
TRBJ1-1 | TRBV12-3/TRBV12-4 | many | - | TGTGCCAGCAGTTTATACAGGGCCCTCACTGAAGCTTTCTTT | CASSLYRALTEAFF
TRBJ2-2 | TRBV12-3/TRBV12-4 | few | - | TGTGCCAGCAGCCGCGACAGTGAGGGGGAGCTGTTTTTT | CASSRDSEGELFF
TRBJ1-5 | TRBV12-3/TRBV12-4 | few | - | TGTGCCAGCAGTTCCCCGTGGTGGGATTCCCAGATAAGGCCCCAGCATTTT | CASSSPWWDSQIRPQHF
TRBJ2-7 | TRBV3-1 | many | - | TGTGCCAGCAGCCAAGGTCAGGGGCCGTACGAGCAGTACTTC | CASSQGQGPYEQYF
TRBJ1-1 | TRBV5-1 | - | - | TGCGCCAGCAGCTCCTGGCCCAAGGGGCCCTTAAACACTGAAGCTTTCTTT | CASSSWPKGPLNTEAFF